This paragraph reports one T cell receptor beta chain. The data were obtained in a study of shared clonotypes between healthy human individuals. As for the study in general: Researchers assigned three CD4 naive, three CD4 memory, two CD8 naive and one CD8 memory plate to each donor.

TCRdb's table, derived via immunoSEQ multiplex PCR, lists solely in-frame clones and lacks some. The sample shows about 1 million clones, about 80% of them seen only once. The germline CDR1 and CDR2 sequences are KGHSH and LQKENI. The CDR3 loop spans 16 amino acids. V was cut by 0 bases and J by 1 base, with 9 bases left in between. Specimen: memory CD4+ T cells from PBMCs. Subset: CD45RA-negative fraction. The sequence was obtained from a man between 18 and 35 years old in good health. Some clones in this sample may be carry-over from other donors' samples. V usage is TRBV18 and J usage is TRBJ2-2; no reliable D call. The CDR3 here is CASSPPSRWNTGELFF. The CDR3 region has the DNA TGTGCCAGCTCACCACCAAGCAGGTGGAACACCGGGGAGCTGTTTTTT.